This entry describes one T cell receptor (beta chain). The target of this receptor is not known. Base qualities were left out, and no much larger clone turns up one base away. TCRbeta CDR3 regions were amplified from genomic DNA by means of the immunoSEQ Assay, a bias-controlled multiplex PCR. On the authors' methods: Nucleated cell counts per sample were estimated from amplification of reference gene primers within the assay. To quantify the absolute abundance of each unique TCRbeta CDR3 rearrangement, sequence reads were collapsed and filtered. Productive Simpson clonality was computed per sample as the square root of Simpson's diversity index over productive rearrangements. Held by TCRdb, this immuneACCESS table contains in-frame sequences only and omits some clones. Under half of the omission traces to an unresolved V gene where checked; the cause of the rest is unknown. V and J calls and clone size are as listed in that table; D and trimming were resolved from the DNA. The sample table shows 370,000 or so clones, and around 87% are seen once. The ten largest clones capture 1% to 1.5% of the sample.

These data originate in a study of blood T cell repertoires in COVID-19 (dated by TCRdb to the early 2020s). About the full investigation: Collaborator samples came from the United States, Italy and Spain and covered acute and convalescent phases of COVID-19. The prospective study material was composed of cDNA or gDNA derived from T cells, B-cell-depleted T cells, or PBMCs. Samples came from the ongoing ImmuneRACE study (first 160 participants) plus 1,254 subjects from 6 global collaborators. The repertoires were made available in a free public database intended to serve as a resource for research on the immune response to SARS-CoV-2. Where available, HLA class I and class II types were taken from metadata supplied by the sample provider and were not determined by assay-based typing. The sample metadata nearly always contained a de-identified subject ID, COVID-19 status, age in years and sex. Deeply sampled blood TCRbeta repertoires from subjects exposed to, actively infected with, or recovered from COVID-19 were included in the dataset. Broad study findings and their caveats: Clinical and demographic metadata were provided uncurated, with the amount varying by source and participant.

For CDR1 and CDR2, the germline V gene lists MGHDK and SYGVNS. From its cysteine to its phenylalanine, the CDR3 spans 14 amino acids. The sequence is cut down to CDR3 DNA, 42 bases in frame from base 1. The V end gives up 3 bases and the J end 7 bases, leaving 6 bases in the junction not matched to a gene. Enrolling through a virtual design, the prospective study's participants ranged in age from roughly 18 to 95 years and lived across 24 United States geographic areas. To assign participants to cohorts, the prospective study relied on clinical history that participants themselves reported in a screening survey and a study questionnaire. Recovered participants in ImmuneRACE Cohort 3 were defined by two consecutive negative NP/OP PCR tests, clearance by a healthcare professional, or resolution of symptoms. Each participant in the prospective study had whole blood, serum and a nasopharyngeal or oropharyngeal swab collected by mobile phlebotomists. Over an approximately 2-month period, participants in the prospective study had the option of providing additional blood draws and questionnaires. Before DNA extraction, prospective study blood samples were shipped either frozen or at room temperature.

The source material was PBMCs or T cells enriched from blood (not recorded which). The sequence derives from a man between 25 and 39 years old who had recovered from COVID-19. The chain couples TRBV25-1 to TRBJ1-2, with 9 junctional bases fitting TRBD1. The CDR3 protein: CASSDRDRAVGYTF. The sequenced DNA is TGTGCCAGCAGTGATAGGGACAGGGCGGTTGGCTACACCTTC.